One sample yielded the 13 T cell receptor beta chains listed below, sequenced in a study of metastatic and nonmetastatic thyroid tumors (dated by TCRdb to 2018 to 2021). The library was built by means of PCR. TCRdb records Illumina HiSeq 4000 as the sequencer. TCRdb took the public reads, trimmed them with fastp at Q25, ran MiXCR for clone calling and kept in-frame beta chains. In all, the sample holds about 13,000 clones, and about 22% of those were seen once. Around 56% of the sample belongs to the ten largest clones. No treatment had been received by any patient before thyroid surgery. The sequencing input was blood. Source of these receptors: a male donor with papillary thyroid cancer or a benign thyroid nodule (not recorded which). Some clones in this sample may be carry-over from other donors' samples.

This clone is labeled as medium-sized. This chain connects TRBV15 to TRBJ1-6; a possible D gene is TRBD1 (5 bases). The CDR3 runs to 16 residues. The germline V and J ends were trimmed by 0 bases and 13 bases, with 19 bases remaining between them. Germline CDR1 LNHNV, CDR2 YYDKDF (reference sequence). CDR3 sequence (DNA): TGTGCCACCAGCAGAGACTATCAGGCAGGGAGTTGGCCCCTCCACTTT. Amino acids: CATSRDYQAGSWPLHF.

This clone turned up a few times. This chain links TRBV6-1 with TRBJ1-2; maybe TRBD1 (5 bases). V was trimmed by 4 bases and J by 6 bases, leaving 15 bases between them. CDR1 MNHNS and CDR2 SASEGT come from the germline V gene. This CDR3 has 14 amino acids. The CDR3 region has the DNA TGTGCCAGCAGTGGGGGGAACCCGGGGGATGGCTACACCTTC. Translation: CASSGGNPGDGYTF.

The V gene is TRBV11-2, the J gene TRBJ2-3; TRBD2 might be the D (6 bases). Trimming cost V 5 bases and J 4 bases, with 16 bases left between them. This CDR3 spans 15 amino acids. CDR1 is SGHAT, CDR2 FQNNGV, per germline. The CDR3 protein is CASSRAEGRSDTQYF. The CDR3 coding sequence is TGTGCCAGCAGCCGCGCGGAGGGCCGTTCAGATACGCAGTATTTT. Combining the CDR3 with reference TRBV11-2 and TRBJ2-3 gives the whole variable domain EAGVAQSPRYKIIEKRQSVAFWCNPISGHATLYWYQQILGQGPKLLIQFQNNGVVDDSQLPKDRFSAERLKGVDSTLKIQPAKLEDSAVYLCASSRAEGRSDTQYFGPGTRLTVL.

By frequency in the sample, this clone is medium-sized. The chain joins TRBV6-1 to TRBJ2-5; D not resolved. The CDR3 is 13 amino acids. The V gene lost 8 bases and the J gene lost 6 bases, with 16 bases spanning the gap. Germline V gene sequence: CDR1 MNHNS, CDR2 SASEGT. The chain's CDR3 is CASCEDIAKTQYF. The CDR3 DNA sequence: TGTGCCAGCTGCGAGGATATTGCGAAGACCCAGTACTTC.

This clone has just one count. The V and J genes are TRBV5-1 and TRBJ2-6; the match to TRBD1 covers 9 bases. Germline CDR1 SGHRS, CDR2 YFSETQ. V shed 4 bases, J shed 0 bases, and the junction held 8 bases outside the gene matches. CDR3 length equals 18 residues. CDR3 in amino acids: CASSRGTGKSSGANVLTF. CDR3 in DNA: TGCGCCAGCAGCCGCGGGACAGGGAAGAGCTCTGGGGCCAACGTCCTGACTTTC.

The chain carries TRBV6-2 or TRBV6-3 and TRBJ2-1; 10 bases align to TRBD2. The CDR3 covers 14 residues. Germline V gene lookup returns CDR1 MNHEY and CDR2 SVGEGT. The V segment lost 2 bases and the J segment 7 bases; nucleotides outside the gene matches: 2. CDR3: CASSYAGLANEQFF. As DNA, the CDR3 is TGTGCCAGCAGTTACGCGGGACTAGCGAATGAGCAGTTCTTC.

The sample holds many counts of this clone. This sample includes further DNA sequences coding for the same CDR3. This rearrangement joins TRBV7-9 to TRBJ2-1; TRBD2 might be the D (6 bases). The CDR3 extends over 14 amino acids. Germline lookup yields CDR1 SEHNR and CDR2 FQNEAQ (reference sequence). V lost 5 bases, J lost 5 bases, and 13 bases lay in between. The CDR3 protein is CASSAAGFDNEQFF. Here the CDR3 DNA reads TGTGCCAGCAGCGCGGCGGGGTTCGACAATGAGCAGTTCTTC.

This clone showed up just a few times. V gene TRBV28 combines with J gene TRBJ2-7; D not certain. Germline V lookup: CDR1 MDHEN, CDR2 SYDVKM. This CDR3 region has 12 residues. Trimming pared 3 bases from V and 4 bases from J, leaving 7 bases between. This chain's CDR3 is CASSFRPYEQYF. The CDR3, as DNA: TGTGCCAGCAGTTTTCGGCCGTACGAGCAGTACTTC.

This clone occurred many times. Just one base apart from a much larger clone, this may be a read error. The conserved final phenylalanine or tryptophan is absent from the CDR3, which likely points to a read error. This chain links TRBV5-4 with TRBJ2-7; TRBD1 or TRBD2 may be the D gene (5 bases each). Germline V gene lookup returns CDR1 SGHNT and CDR2 YYREEE (reference sequence). This CDR3 comprises 17 residues. CDR3 loop: CASSLSGSGPTSYGQYL. CDR3 nucleotides: TGTGCCAGCAGCTTGTCGGGTTCGGGACCCACTTCGTACGGGCAGTACCTC.

The table lists this clone with a few counts. The rearrangement links TRBV2 to TRBJ1-2; no firm D call. This CDR3 contains 11 residues. The ends were cut back, 7 bases at V and 8 bases at J, with 11 bases in the middle. Germline loops: CDR1 SNHLY, CDR2 FYNNEI. The CDR3, as DNA: TGTGCCAGCATCACGGTCGGCGGCTACACCTTC. It yields the protein CASITVGGYTF.

The V and J genes are TRBV27 and TRBJ2-6; D call uncertain. Trimming removed 2 bases at V and 2 bases at J, with 4 bases between. The CDR3 is made up of 14 amino acids. Germline assignment: CDR1 MNHEY and CDR2 SMNVEV (reference sequence). The CDR3 region has the DNA TGTGCCAGCAGTTTACTCCCTGGGGCCAACGTCCTGACTTTC. Translation: CASSLLPGANVLTF.

Details on this clone: This sample includes further DNA sequences coding for the same CDR3. This chain uses TRBV12-3 or TRBV12-4 with TRBJ2-1; D is possibly TRBD2 (6 bases). The germline V and J ends were trimmed by 3 bases and 3 bases, with 12 bases remaining between them. This CDR3 contains 15 residues. CDR3 residues: CASSFGSGVYNEQFF. As DNA, the CDR3 is TGTGCCAGCAGTTTTGGTAGCGGCGTCTACAATGAGCAGTTCTTC.

A few counts support this clone. V and J are TRBV28 and TRBJ2-7, with a weak D call TRBD2 (6 bases). The CDR3 runs 16 residues. Looked up from germline, CDR1 is MDHEN and CDR2 is SYDVKM. V was pared by 6 bases and J by 1 base, with 19 bases between. The CDR3 DNA sequence: TGTGCCAGCAGCCTAGATCGGGACTTCTCTTCCTACGAGCAGTACTTC. Its protein is CASSLDRDFSSYEQYF.